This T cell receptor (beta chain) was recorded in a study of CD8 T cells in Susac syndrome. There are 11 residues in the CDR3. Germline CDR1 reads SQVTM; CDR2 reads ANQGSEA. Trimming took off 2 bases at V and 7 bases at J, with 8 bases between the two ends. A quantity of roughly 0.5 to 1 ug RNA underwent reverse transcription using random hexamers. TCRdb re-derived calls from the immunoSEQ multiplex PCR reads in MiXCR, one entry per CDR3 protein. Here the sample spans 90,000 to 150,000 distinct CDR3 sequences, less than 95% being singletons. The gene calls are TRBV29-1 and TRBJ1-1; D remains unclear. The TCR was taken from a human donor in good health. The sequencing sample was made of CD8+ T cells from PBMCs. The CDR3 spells CSVEWYGEAFF. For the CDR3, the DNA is TGCAGCGTTGAATGGTATGGTGAAGCTTTCTTT. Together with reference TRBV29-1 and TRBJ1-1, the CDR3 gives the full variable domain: SAVISQKPSRDICQRGTSLTIQCQVDSQVTMMFWYRQQPGQSLTLIATANQGSEATYESGFVIDKFPISRPNLTFSTLTVSNMSPEDSSIYLCSVEWYGEAFFGQGTRLTVV.